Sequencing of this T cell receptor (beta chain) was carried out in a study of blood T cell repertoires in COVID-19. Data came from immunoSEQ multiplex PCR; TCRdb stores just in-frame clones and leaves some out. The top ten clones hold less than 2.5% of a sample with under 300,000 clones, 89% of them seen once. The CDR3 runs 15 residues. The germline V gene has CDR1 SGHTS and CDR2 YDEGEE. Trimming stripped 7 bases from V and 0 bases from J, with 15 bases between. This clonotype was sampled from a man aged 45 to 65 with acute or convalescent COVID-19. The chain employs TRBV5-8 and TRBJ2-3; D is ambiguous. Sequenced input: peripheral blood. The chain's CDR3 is CASPSLGISTDTQYF. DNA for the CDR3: TGTGCCAGCCCGTCGCTAGGCATTAGCACAGATACGCAGTATTTT. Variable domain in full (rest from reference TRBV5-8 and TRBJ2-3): EAGVTQSPTHLIKTRGQQATLRCSPISGHTSVYWYQQALGLGLQFLLWYDEGEERNRGNFPPRFSGRQFPNYSSELNVNALELEDSALYLCASPSLGISTDTQYFGPGTRLTVL.